This is a list of T cell receptor beta chains from one sample in a study of human versus mouse CDR3 diversity and MHC coevolution. Measured with immunoSEQ multiplex PCR; TCRdb has only the in-frame clones, and not every one. Among tens of thousands of clones, 85% to 95% were seen once, and the ten largest hold roughly 0.16%. Sequenced: naive CD4+ T cells from blood. All receptors come from a person aged 25 to 75 in good health. Each CDR3 is given with its conserved first and last residue. The D gene is left open where the match is weak. Some rows have no size entry. The others give once, few or many, or a class for an expanded clone.

j_call,d_call,clone_size,v_call,cdr3_aa,cdr3_nt
TRBJ1-4,.,.,TRBV5-1,CASSLAGRDNEKLFF,TGCGCCAGCAGCTTAGCTGGGAGGGATAATGAAAAACTGTTTTTT
TRBJ2-1,TRBD2,.,TRBV9,CASSPRISSGDPYNEQFF,TGTGCCAGCAGCCCCCGTATATCTAGCGGGGATCCCTACAATGAGCAGTTCTTC
TRBJ1-1,.,.,TRBV28,CASSLGKAGEAFF,TGTGCCAGCAGTTTAGGTAAGGCAGGGGAAGCTTTCTTT
TRBJ2-1,TRBD2,.,TRBV5-1,CASRTSGGPSSYNEQFF,TGCGCCAGCAGGACTAGCGGGGGCCCCAGCTCCTACAATGAGCAGTTCTTC
TRBJ1-1,.,.,TRBV7-2,CASSPNRIEAFF,TGTGCCAGCAGCCCAAACAGGATTGAAGCTTTCTTT
TRBJ2-1,TRBD2,.,TRBV10-3,CAISARGGDNEQFF,TGTGCCATCAGTGCGCGCGGGGGGGATAATGAGCAGTTCTTC
TRBJ2-3,.,.,TRBV2,CASSVSRSTDTQYF,TGTGCCAGCAGTGTAAGCCGTAGCACAGATACGCAGTATTTT
TRBJ2-3,.,few,TRBV7-9,CASSPLSSTDTQYF,TGTGCCAGCAGCCCCCTCAGTAGCACAGATACGCAGTATTTT
TRBJ2-3,TRBD1,.,TRBV11-3,CASSLGQGFTDTQYF,TGTGCCAGCAGCTTGGGACAGGGTTTCACAGATACGCAGTATTTT
TRBJ1-1,TRBD1,.,TRBV9,CASSTRTGVGTEAFF,TGTGCCAGCAGCACCCGGACAGGGGTGGGCACTGAAGCTTTCTTT
TRBJ2-1,.,.,TRBV27,CASRFRGSYNEQFF,TGTGCCAGCAGATTCCGGGGCTCCTACAATGAGCAGTTCTTC
TRBJ2-7,TRBD2,.,TRBV4-2,CASSPVAGEPFGEQYF,TGTGCCAGCAGCCCAGTAGCGGGAGAGCCCTTCGGCGAGCAGTACTTC
TRBJ1-5,TRBD1,.,TRBV30,CAWSVRGLETGGRFSNQPQHF,TGTGCCTGGAGTGTACGGGGGCTCGAGACAGGGGGACGTTTTAGCAATCAGCCCCAGCATTTT
TRBJ2-5,TRBD2,.,TRBV5-1,CASSRSGSGETQYF,TGCGCCAGCAGCCGCAGCGGGAGCGGGGAGACCCAGTACTTC
TRBJ1-2,.,.,TRBV2,CASSPPAGGSDGYTF,TGTGCCAGCAGCCCCCCGGCGGGGGGTTCGGATGGCTACACCTTC
TRBJ2-7,TRBD2,.,TRBV10-3,CAIRKGLAANSYEQYF,TGTGCCATCAGGAAGGGACTAGCGGCAAACTCCTACGAGCAGTACTTC
TRBJ1-1,.,.,TRBV19,CASSIGRTVQTEAFF,TGTGCCAGTAGTATAGGACGGACAGTTCAAACTGAAGCTTTCTTT
TRBJ1-5,TRBD1,.,TRBV6-4,CASSEMTGRQPQHF,TGCGCCAGCAGTGAGATGACAGGGAGGCAGCCCCAGCATTTT
TRBJ1-2,.,few,TRBV10-3,CAISESPRSSANYGYTF,TGTGCCATCAGTGAGTCACCCCGAAGTTCAGCTAACTATGGCTACACCTTC
TRBJ1-4,.,.,TRBV5-8,CASSLALESGIGEKLFF,TGTGCCAGCAGCTTGGCCCTAGAGTCCGGAATCGGTGAAAAACTGTTTTTT